Below, 14 T cell receptor beta chains from the same sample are listed, as sequenced in a study of cytomegalovirus exposure and HLA in healthy donors. It was with 60 Vbeta and 13 Jbeta primers that the PCR ran. The protocol was immunoSEQ multiplex PCR, while the TCRdb copy is restricted to in-frame clones and leaves out a portion. The sample holds roughly 160,000 clones, 77% seen once. Input material: PBMCs. The receptors originated from a man aged 25-45 years in good health and CMV-seropositive.

This chain links TRBV2 with TRBJ1-6, with TRBD1 matching over 11 bases. Germline V gene data show CDR1 as SNHLY and CDR2 as FYNNEI. The CDR3 consists of 17 residues. After removal of 6 bases from V and 9 bases from J, the junction contained 13 bases not matched to a gene. CDR3 sequence reads: CASRGQGVALRSSPLHF. The CDR3, as DNA: TGTGCCAGCAGGGGACAGGGGGTCGCCTTAAGGAGTTCACCCCTCCACTTT.

This sequence joins TRBV9 and TRBJ2-5, with TRBD2 as a possible D gene (6 bases). The CDR3 sequence is 13 residues long. Trimming cost V 3 bases and J 4 bases, with 10 bases left between them. In germline, CDR1 is SGDLS, CDR2 YYNGEE. CDR3 DNA sequence: TGTGCCAGCAGCGCCGTGGAGGGAGAGACCCAGTACTTC. Its protein product is CASSAVEGETQYF.

This clone was picked up one time. This sequence joins TRBV7-2 and TRBJ2-7, with a weak D call TRBD2 (5 bases). CDR3 length equals 14 residues. With 5 bases removed from V and 6 bases from J, the gap between germline ends came to 17 bases. Germline assignment: CDR1 SGHTA and CDR2 FQGNSA. CDR3 protein: CASSPSLAPGEQYF. CDR3 sequence (DNA): TGTGCCAGCAGCCCCTCGTTAGCGCCGGGCGAGCAGTACTTC.

The rearrangement joins TRBV7-2 to TRBJ1-6; no clear D. V shed 1 base and J shed 7 bases, with 8 bases lying between them. Per the germline V gene, CDR1 is SGHTA and CDR2 is FQGNSA. The CDR3 runs 14 residues. CDR3 sequence reads: CASSLGGSNSPLHF. In nucleotides, the CDR3 is TGTGCCAGCAGCTTAGGCGGCTCCAATTCACCCCTCCACTTT.

This chain links TRBV19 with TRBJ1-6; no firm D call. CDR1 is LNHDA, CDR2 SQIVND, per germline (reference sequence). The CDR3 sequence is 15 residues long. V was cut by 5 bases and J by 0 bases, with 8 bases left in between. CDR3 residues: CASSGGSSYNSPLHF. DNA of the CDR3: TGTGCCAGTAGTGGCGGGAGCTCCTATAATTCACCCCTCCACTTT.

The J gene is TRBJ2-7, the V gene TRBV2, with D possibly TRBD1 on 5 matching bases. The CDR3 extends over 11 amino acids. The V gene lost 6 bases and the J gene lost 2 bases, with 5 bases spanning the gap. Germline loops: CDR1 SNHLY, CDR2 FYNNEI. The CDR3 nucleotides are TGTGCCAGCAGGACAGCCTACGAGCAGTACTTC. Its protein is CASRTAYEQYF.

V usage is TRBV21-1 and J usage is TRBJ1-1. TRBV21-1 is a pseudogene segment. CDR3 length: 12 amino acids. DNA for the CDR3: TGTGCCAGCAGCATACCCCAAGCCGGGGCTTTCTTT. This codes for CASSIPQAGAFF.

The CDR3 coding sequence is TGTGCCAGCCGACAGGAGAACATGAACACTGAAGCTTTCTTT. As protein: CASRQENMNTEAFF. The rearrangement uses TRBV6-4 and TRBJ1-1, with D tentatively TRBD1 (6 bases). V was clipped by 8 bases and J by 0 bases, with 13 bases between them. Germline V gene data show CDR1 as MRHNA and CDR2 as SNTAGT. The CDR3 length is 14 residues.

The rearrangement joins TRBV4-2 to TRBJ2-7; 7 positions agree with TRBD2. The CDR3 is made up of 15 amino acids. The ends lost 6 bases at V and 0 bases at J; junction bases unmatched: 8. CDR1 and CDR2 (germline): LGHNA, YNFKEQ. The DNA for the CDR3 is TGTGCCAGCAGACCAGCGGGCGGGGGCTCCTACGAGCAGTACTTC. Translated: CASRPAGGGSYEQYF.

The V and J genes are TRBV15 and TRBJ1-5; possibly TRBD1 for D (5 bases). V was clipped by 0 bases and J by 7 bases, with 13 bases between them. The germline V gene has CDR1 LNHNV and CDR2 YYDKDF (reference sequence). The CDR3 is made up of 15 amino acids. CDR3 amino acids: CATSREIRVGQPQHF. In DNA form, the CDR3 reads TGTGCCACCAGCAGAGAAATCAGGGTGGGGCAGCCCCAGCATTTT.

The chain is built from TRBV19 and TRBJ2-1, with 9 nucleotides matching TRBD1. V lost 5 bases, J lost 9 bases, and 8 bases stayed unmatched. This CDR3 has 14 residues. Looked up from germline, CDR1 is LNHDA and CDR2 is SQIVND (reference sequence). The CDR3 protein is CASSPQTGGVEQFF. CDR3 nucleotides: TGTGCCAGTAGTCCCCAAACAGGGGGCGTTGAGCAGTTCTTC.

This chain uses TRBV5-6 with TRBJ2-5, with 10 bases aligning to TRBD2. The CDR3 has 16 amino acids. Germline lookup yields CDR1 SGHDT and CDR2 YYEEEE. With V trimmed by 4 bases and J by 5 bases, 11 bases remained unmatched. The CDR3 sequence: CASSPLRAGGPETQYF. CDR3 coding DNA: TGTGCCAGCAGCCCGCTGCGAGCGGGGGGGCCGGAGACCCAGTACTTC.

This clone was seen a single time. The V and J genes are TRBV28 and TRBJ1-5; 10 bases line up with TRBD1. The germline V gene has CDR1 MDHEN and CDR2 SYDVKM. Germline trimming cut 3 bases from V and 6 bases from J; bases unmatched to any gene: 5. The CDR3 is made up of 15 amino acids. CDR3 DNA: TGTGCCAGCAGTTTCCGGGACAGGGGAGGTCAGCCCCAGCATTTT. Translated, it gives CASSFRDRGGQPQHF.

The chain employs TRBV28 and TRBJ1-2; D possibly corresponds to TRBD1 (6 bases). The CDR3 is 12 amino acids. The V and J ends lost 7 bases and 8 bases respectively, with 14 bases between them. Per germline, CDR1 MDHEN and CDR2 SYDVKM. CDR3 in amino acids: CASKGTLLGYTF. DNA for the CDR3: TGTGCCAGCAAGGGGACACTCTTAGGCTACACCTTC.